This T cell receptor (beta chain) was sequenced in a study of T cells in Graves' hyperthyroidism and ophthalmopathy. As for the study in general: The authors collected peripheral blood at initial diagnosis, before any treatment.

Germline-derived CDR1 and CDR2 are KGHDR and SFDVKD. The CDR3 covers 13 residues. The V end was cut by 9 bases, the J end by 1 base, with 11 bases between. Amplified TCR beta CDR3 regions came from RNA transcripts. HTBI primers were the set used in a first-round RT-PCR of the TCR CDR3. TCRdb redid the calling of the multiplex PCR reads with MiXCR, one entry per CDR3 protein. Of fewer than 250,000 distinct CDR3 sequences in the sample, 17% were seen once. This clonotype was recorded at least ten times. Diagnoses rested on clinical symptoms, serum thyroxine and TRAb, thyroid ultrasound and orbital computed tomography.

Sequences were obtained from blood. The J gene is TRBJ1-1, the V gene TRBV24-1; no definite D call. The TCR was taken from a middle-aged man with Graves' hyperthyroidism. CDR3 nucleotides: TGTGCCACCCGATTGGACCGGAACACTGAAGCTTTCTTT. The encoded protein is CATRLDRNTEAFF.